This T cell receptor beta chain was sequenced for a study of beta chain features in type 1 diabetes. Study-level points and caveats: For type 1 diabetes patients, VDJ junctions showed fewer insertions and more deletions. Shorter TCRB CDR3s, moderately but significantly so, marked every one of the four CD4+ subsets in Type 1 diabetes patients. The naive, central memory and Treg TCRB repertoires of patients appeared to be more similar to one another than those of healthy donors.

A few counts support this clone. No antigen is known for it. The isolated RNA, all of it, was reverse transcribed, so expressed TCRB transcripts were what got sequenced. The repertoire was sequenced with immunoSEQ multiplex PCR; TCRdb's copy has only in-frame clones and lacks some. The table includes about 660,000 clones, around an eighth detected once. On average, the one heparinised blood draw given by each donor was approximately 100 mL. CDR1 is SQVTM and CDR2 is ANQGSEA in the germline V gene. Trimming cost V 0 bases and J 6 bases; bases outside gene matches: 7. The CDR3 spans 14 residues. The source of this sequence is a man between 18 and 29 years old with type 1 diabetes. This sequence joins TRBV29-1 and TRBJ2-5, with 7 nucleotides matching TRBD1. Sequencing input: naive CD4+ T cells from blood. CDR3 amino acids: CSVEDLPGGKTQYF. The CDR3 DNA sequence: TGCAGCGTTGAAGATCTGCCAGGGGGAAAGACCCAGTACTTC.